This entry concerns a single T cell receptor beta chain. The data originate from a study of blood T cell repertoires in COVID-19. Turning to the study itself: Donors in the United States, Italy and Spain gave samples during acute or convalescent COVID-19. T cells, B-cell-depleted T cells, or PBMCs supplied cDNA or gDNA.

Authors' processing steps: Estimation of nucleated cell counts was performed using reference gene primer amplification. Profiled with immunoSEQ multiplex PCR; TCRdb holds only in-frame clones, not every one. From that table come the V and J calls and clone size; the DNA was used to work out D and trimming. The sample lists approximately 13,000 clones, roughly 89% occurring once. Germline CDR1 reads SNHLY; CDR2 reads FYNNEI. V was pared by 9 bases and J by 0 bases, with 11 bases of the junction left unmatched. The CDR3 spans 16 residues. The source of this sequence is a human donor with active COVID-19. The donor label of this sample is uncertain. Sequenced input: peripheral blood. The V and J genes are TRBV2 and TRBJ2-1; TRBD2 aligns across 7 bases. The CDR3 sequence: CASWVGSGFSYNEQFF. The CDR3 nucleotides read TGTGCCAGTTGGGTAGGTAGCGGGTTCTCCTACAATGAGCAGTTCTTC.